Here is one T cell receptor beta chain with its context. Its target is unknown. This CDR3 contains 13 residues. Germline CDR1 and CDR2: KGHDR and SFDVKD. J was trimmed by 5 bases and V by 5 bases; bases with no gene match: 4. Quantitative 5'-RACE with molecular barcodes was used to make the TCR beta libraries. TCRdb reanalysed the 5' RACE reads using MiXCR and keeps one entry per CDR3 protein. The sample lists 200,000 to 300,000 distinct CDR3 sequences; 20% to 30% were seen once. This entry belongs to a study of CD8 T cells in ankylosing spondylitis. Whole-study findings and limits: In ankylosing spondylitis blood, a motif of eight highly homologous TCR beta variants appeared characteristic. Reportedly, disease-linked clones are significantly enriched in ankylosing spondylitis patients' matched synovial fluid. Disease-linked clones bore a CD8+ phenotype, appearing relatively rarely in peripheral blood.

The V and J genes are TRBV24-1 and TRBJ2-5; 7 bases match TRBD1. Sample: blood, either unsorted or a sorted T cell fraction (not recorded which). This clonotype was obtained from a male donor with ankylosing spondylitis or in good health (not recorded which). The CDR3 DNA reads TGTGCCACCAGTGGCAGGGGGTTTGAGACCCAGTACTTC. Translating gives CATSGRGFETQYF.